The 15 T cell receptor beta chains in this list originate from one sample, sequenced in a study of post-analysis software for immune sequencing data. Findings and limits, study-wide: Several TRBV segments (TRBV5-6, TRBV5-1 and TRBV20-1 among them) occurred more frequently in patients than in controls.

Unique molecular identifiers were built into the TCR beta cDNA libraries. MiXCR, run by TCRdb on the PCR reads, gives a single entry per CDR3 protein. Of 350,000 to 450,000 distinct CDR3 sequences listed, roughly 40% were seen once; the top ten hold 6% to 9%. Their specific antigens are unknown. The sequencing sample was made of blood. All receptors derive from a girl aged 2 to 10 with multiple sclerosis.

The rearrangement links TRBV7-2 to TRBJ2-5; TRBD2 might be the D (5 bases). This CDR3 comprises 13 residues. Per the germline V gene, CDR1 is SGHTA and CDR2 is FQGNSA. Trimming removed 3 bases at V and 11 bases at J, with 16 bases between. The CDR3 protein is CASSFRALRGQYF. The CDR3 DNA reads TGTGCCAGCAGCTTCCGGGCCCTTCGCGGGCAGTACTTC.

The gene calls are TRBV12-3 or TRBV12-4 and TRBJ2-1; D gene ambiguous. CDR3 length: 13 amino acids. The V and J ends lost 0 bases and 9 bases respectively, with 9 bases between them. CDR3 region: CASSLADAGEQFF. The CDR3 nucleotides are TGTGCCAGCAGTTTAGCGGATGCAGGTGAGCAGTTCTTC.

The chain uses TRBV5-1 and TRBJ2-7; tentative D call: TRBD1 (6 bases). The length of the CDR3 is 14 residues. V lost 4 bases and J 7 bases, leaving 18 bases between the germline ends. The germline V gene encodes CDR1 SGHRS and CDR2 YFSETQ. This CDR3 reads CASSRNTGMREQYF. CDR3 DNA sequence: TGCGCCAGCAGCCGAAACACAGGGATGAGGGAGCAGTACTTC. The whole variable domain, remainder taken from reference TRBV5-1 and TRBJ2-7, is KAGVTQTPRYLIKTRGQQVTLSCSPISGHRSVSWYQQTPGQGLQFLFEYFSETQRNKGNFPGRFSGRQFSNSRSEMNVSTLELGDSALYLCASSRNTGMREQYFGPGTRLTVT.

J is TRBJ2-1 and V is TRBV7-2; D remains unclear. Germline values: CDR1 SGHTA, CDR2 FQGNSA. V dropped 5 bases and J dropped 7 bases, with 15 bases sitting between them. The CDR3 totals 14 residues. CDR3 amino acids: CASSPLNVGNEQFF. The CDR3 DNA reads TGTGCCAGCAGCCCGCTTAATGTGGGAAATGAGCAGTTCTTC.

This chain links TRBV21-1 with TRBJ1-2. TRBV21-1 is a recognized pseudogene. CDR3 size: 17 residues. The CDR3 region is CASSRVSESNNHYGYTF. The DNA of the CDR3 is TGTGCCAGCAGCAGAGTAAGTGAGAGCAACAACCACTATGGCTACACCTTC.

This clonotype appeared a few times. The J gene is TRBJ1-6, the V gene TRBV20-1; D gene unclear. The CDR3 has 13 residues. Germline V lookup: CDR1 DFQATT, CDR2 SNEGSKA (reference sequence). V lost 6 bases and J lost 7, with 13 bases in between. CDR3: CSALGITNSPLHF. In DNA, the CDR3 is TGCAGTGCGCTCGGGATCACAAATTCACCCCTCCACTTT.

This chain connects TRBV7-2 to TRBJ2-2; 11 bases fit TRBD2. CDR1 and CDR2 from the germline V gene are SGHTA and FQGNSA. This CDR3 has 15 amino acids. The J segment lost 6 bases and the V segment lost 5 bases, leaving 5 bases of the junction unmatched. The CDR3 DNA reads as TGTGCCAGCAGCCCCAGACTAGCGGGGCCCGGGGAGCTGTTTTTT. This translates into CASSPRLAGPGELFF. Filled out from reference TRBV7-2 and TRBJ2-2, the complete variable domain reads GAGVSQSPSNKVTEKGKDVELRCDPISGHTALYWYRQSLGQGLEFLIYFQGNSAPDKSGLPSDRFSAERTGGSVSTLTIQRTQQEDSAVYLCASSPRLAGPGELFFGEGSRLTVL.

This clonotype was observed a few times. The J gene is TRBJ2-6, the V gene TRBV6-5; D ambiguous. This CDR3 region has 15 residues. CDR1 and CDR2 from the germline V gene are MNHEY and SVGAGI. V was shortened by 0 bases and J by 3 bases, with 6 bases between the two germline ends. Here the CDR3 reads CASSYSTGGANVLTF. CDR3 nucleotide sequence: TGTGCCAGCAGTTACTCAACGGGTGGGGCCAACGTCCTGACTTTC.

CDR3 sequence: CASGKGFPYEQYF. In DNA, the CDR3 is TGTGCCAGCGGTAAGGGGTTTCCCTACGAGCAGTACTTC. The chain joins TRBV12-3 or TRBV12-4 to TRBJ2-4; D possibly corresponds to TRBD1 (5 bases). The J call may be mistaken, given a closer DNA end match to TRBJ2-7. The CDR3 is made up of 13 amino acids.

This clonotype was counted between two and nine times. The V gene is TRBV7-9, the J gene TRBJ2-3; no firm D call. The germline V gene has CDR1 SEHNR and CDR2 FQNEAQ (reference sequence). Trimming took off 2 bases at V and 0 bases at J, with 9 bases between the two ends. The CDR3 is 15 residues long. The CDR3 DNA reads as TGTGCCAGCAGCTTACCTGGAGCGAGCACAGATACGCAGTATTTT. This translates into CASSLPGASTDTQYF.

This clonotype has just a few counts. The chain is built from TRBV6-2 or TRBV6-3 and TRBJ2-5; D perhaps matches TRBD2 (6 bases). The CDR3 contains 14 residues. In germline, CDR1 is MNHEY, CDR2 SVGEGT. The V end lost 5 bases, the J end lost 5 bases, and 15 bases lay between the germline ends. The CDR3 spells CASSPWDSGETQYF. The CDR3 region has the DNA TGTGCCAGCAGTCCCTGGGACTCGGGGGAGACCCAGTACTTC.

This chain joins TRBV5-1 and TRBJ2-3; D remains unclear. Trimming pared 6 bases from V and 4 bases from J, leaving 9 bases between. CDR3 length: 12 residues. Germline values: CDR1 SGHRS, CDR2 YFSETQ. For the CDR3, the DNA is TGCGCCAGCAAGCAGAGCGCAGATACGCAGTATTTT. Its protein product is CASKQSADTQYF.

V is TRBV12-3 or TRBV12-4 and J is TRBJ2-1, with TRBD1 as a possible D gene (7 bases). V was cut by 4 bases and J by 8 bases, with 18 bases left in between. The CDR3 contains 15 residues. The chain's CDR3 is CASSWGQGGYDEQFF. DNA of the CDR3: TGTGCCAGCAGTTGGGGGCAGGGGGGTTACGATGAGCAGTTCTTC.

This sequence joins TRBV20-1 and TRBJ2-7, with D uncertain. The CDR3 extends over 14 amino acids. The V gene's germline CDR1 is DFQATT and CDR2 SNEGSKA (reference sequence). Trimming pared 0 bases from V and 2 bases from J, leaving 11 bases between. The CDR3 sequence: CSARDMYSPYEQYF. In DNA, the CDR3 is TGCAGTGCTAGAGATATGTACAGTCCCTACGAGCAGTACTTC.

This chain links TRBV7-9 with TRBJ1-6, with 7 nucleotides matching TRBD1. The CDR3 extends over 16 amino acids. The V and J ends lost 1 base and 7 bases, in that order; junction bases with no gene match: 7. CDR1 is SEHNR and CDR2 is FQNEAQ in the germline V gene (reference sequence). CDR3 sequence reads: CASSLGRQGGNSPLHF. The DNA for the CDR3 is TGTGCCAGCAGCTTAGGCCGACAGGGTGGAAATTCACCCCTCCACTTT. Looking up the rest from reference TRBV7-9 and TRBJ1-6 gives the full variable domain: DTGVSQNPRHKITKRGQNVTFRCDPISEHNRLYWYRQTLGQGPEFLTYFQNEAQLEKSRLLSDRFSAERPKGSFSTLEIQRTEQGDSAMYLCASSLGRQGGNSPLHFGNGTRLTVT.